The clone carrying this T cell receptor beta chain was detected ten times or more. Antigen specificity is unknown. TCRdb itself ran the 5' RACE reads through MiXCR, one entry per CDR3 protein. This table holds over 15,000 distinct CDR3 sequences, about 6.3% found once. Time point noted: sample taken at primary tumor resection. This sample is part of a study of spatial heterogeneity in lung cancer. General study results and limits: The number of expanded tumor alpha and beta chains correlated with mutation number.

This CDR3 contains 17 residues. V shed 4 bases and J shed 2 bases, with 20 bases lying between them. The origin of this receptor is a female donor with early-stage non-small cell lung cancer. The chain recombines TRBV12-3 or TRBV12-4 with TRBJ1-2; possibly TRBD1 for D (5 bases). The specimen comprised lung tumor tissue, sampled at surgery. The CDR3 sequence is CASSYDPRDAINYGYTF. CDR3 DNA: TGTGCCAGCAGTTATGATCCTCGGGACGCAATCAACTATGGCTACACCTTC.